What follows are 4 T cell receptor beta chains derived from one specimen sequenced in a study of CD8 T cells in Susac syndrome. RNA in amounts of about 0.5 to 1 ug was reverse transcribed with random hexamers. TCRdb fed the immunoSEQ multiplex PCR reads into MiXCR, producing one record per CDR3 protein. This sample has approximately 150,000 distinct CDR3 sequences, with approximately 93% found just once. Material for sequencing was CD4+ T cells from PBMCs. The origin of the receptors is a human donor with multiple sclerosis.

The chain uses TRBV5-1 and TRBJ1-5, with D unclear. The CDR3 length is 21 residues. The V gene's germline CDR1 is SGHRS and CDR2 YFSETQ. Trimming took off 0 bases at V and 2 bases at J, with 27 bases between the two ends. DNA for the CDR3: TGCGCCAGCAGCTTGGTGGCCGAATACTTTGTCTACGTTGTCGGCAATCAGCCCCAGCATTTT. Its protein product is CASSLVAEYFVYVVGNQPQHF.

This clonotype was observed a single time. The chain links TRBV20-1 to TRBJ1-1; D perhaps matches TRBD1 (6 bases). Per germline, CDR1 DFQATT and CDR2 SNEGSKA (reference sequence). The CDR3 totals 14 residues. V was trimmed by 0 bases and J by 5 bases, leaving 13 bases between them. CDR3 nucleotides: TGCAGTGCTAGAGAAATAACAGGGAGAACTGAAGCTTTCTTT. Protein: CSAREITGRTEAFF.

The rearrangement joins TRBV7-9 to TRBJ1-1; D not resolved. The CDR3 sequence is 15 residues long. The germline V and J ends were trimmed by 5 bases and 1 base, with 14 bases remaining between them. Germline-derived CDR1 and CDR2 are SEHNR and FQNEAQ (reference sequence). This CDR3 reads CASSPEFQANTEAFF. The CDR3 DNA reads as TGTGCCAGCAGCCCCGAGTTTCAGGCGAACACTGAAGCTTTCTTT.

The chain joins TRBV30 to TRBJ2-7; D might be TRBD1 (7 bases). V gave up 5 bases and J gave up 1 base, with 12 bases separating them. This CDR3 contains 13 residues. Germline values: CDR1 GTSNPN, CDR2 SVGIG (reference sequence). This chain's CDR3 is CAWAGQISYEQYF. CDR3 sequence (DNA): TGTGCCTGGGCGGGACAGATATCCTACGAGCAGTACTTC.